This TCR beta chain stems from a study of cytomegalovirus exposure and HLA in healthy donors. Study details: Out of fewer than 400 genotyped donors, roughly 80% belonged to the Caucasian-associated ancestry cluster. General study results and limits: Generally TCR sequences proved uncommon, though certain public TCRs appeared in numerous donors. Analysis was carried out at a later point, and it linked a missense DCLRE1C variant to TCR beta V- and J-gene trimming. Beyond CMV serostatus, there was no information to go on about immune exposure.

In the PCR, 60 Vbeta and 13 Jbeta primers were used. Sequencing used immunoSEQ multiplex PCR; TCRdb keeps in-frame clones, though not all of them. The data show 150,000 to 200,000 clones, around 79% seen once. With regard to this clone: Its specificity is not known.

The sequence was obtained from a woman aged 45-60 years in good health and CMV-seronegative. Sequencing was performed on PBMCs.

The CDR3 protein is CASSLSQGLYYGYTF. CDR3 DNA sequence: TGTGCCAGCAGCTTGAGCCAGGGGTTGTACTATGGCTACACCTTC. V usage is TRBV7-2 and J usage is TRBJ1-2, with D tentatively TRBD1 (6 bases). The CDR3 contains 15 residues. CDR1 and CDR2 from the germline V gene are SGHTA and FQGNSA. Trimming pared 3 bases from V and 3 bases from J, leaving 14 bases between. The entire variable domain, with the rest obtained from reference TRBV7-2 and TRBJ1-2, is as follows: GAGVSQSPSNKVTEKGKDVELRCDPISGHTALYWYRQSLGQGLEFLIYFQGNSAPDKSGLPSDRFSAERTGGSVSTLTIQRTQQEDSAVYLCASSLSQGLYYGYTFGSGTRLTVV.